This T cell receptor (beta chain) was retrieved from a study of T cell changes during pregnancy in multiple sclerosis. TCRdb keeps only in-frame clones here, not all; method: immunoSEQ multiplex PCR. This sample carries about 92,000 clones, almost 95% of them seen once, and the ten largest clones take about 2.4%. This clone was seen only a few times. The origin of this receptor is a female donor with multiple sclerosis, enrolled in a pregnancy study. Sequencing was performed on peripheral blood, taken in the first trimester of pregnancy.

For the CDR3, the DNA is TGTGCCAGCAGCGTAGTAGAAAGCTACGAGCAGTACTTC. It encodes CASSVVESYEQYF. This chain joins TRBV9 and TRBJ2-7; D call uncertain. CDR3 length equals 13 residues. The germline V gene encodes CDR1 SGDLS and CDR2 YYNGEE. V gave up 0 bases and J gave up 3 bases, with 7 bases separating them.